This is a list of T cell receptor beta chains from one sample in a study of control samples from healthy donors and cancer patients. Here immunoSEQ multiplex PCR was the method, and the copy in TCRdb shows in-frame clones only, minus some. The sample lists about 150,000 clones, 94% occurring once. The source material was blood. The source of these receptors is a woman younger than 35 in good health. Each CDR3 is given with its conserved first and last residue. Fields, in order: J gene, clone size, V gene, D gene, CDR3 protein, CDR3 DNA. The D gene is left open where the match is weak. Part of the rows lack a size; the others show once, few, many or a class for expanded clones.

TRBJ1-3 | - | TRBV6-5 | - | CASSSGWTSGNTIYF | TGTGCCAGCAGCTCAGGGTGGACCTCTGGAAACACCATATATTTT
TRBJ2-3 | - | TRBV5-6 | TRBD2 | CASSLVHRLAGYTDTQYF | TGTGCCAGCAGCTTGGTTCATCGGCTAGCGGGGTACACAGATACGCAGTATTTT
TRBJ2-7 | - | TRBV4-3 | - | CASSQDPGRPDEQYF | TGCGCCAGCAGCCAAGATCCGGGTCGCCCAGACGAGCAGTACTTC
TRBJ1-2 | - | TRBV20-1 | - | CSAIHYGYTF | TGCAGTGCTATTCACTATGGCTACACCTTC
TRBJ1-2 | - | TRBV5-1 | - | CASSLVGTGYTF | TGCGCCAGCAGCTTGGTAGGGACTGGCTACACCTTC
TRBJ1-4 | once | TRBV19 | TRBD1 | CASSTRQGEKLFF | TGTGCCAGTAGCACCAGACAGGGTGAAAAACTGTTTTTT
TRBJ1-4 | few | TRBV21-1 | - | CASTAELTGGTNEKLFF | TGTGCCAGCACCGCCGAACTCACAGGGGGCACTAATGAAAAACTGTTTTTT
TRBJ1-1 | - | TRBV7-9 | - | CASSLLTAYTEAFF | TGTGCCAGCAGCTTATTGACAGCTTACACTGAAGCTTTCTTT
TRBJ1-5 | - | TRBV10-3 | - | CAISESTTLSAQHF | TGTGCCATCAGTGAGTCAACCACCTTATCGGCCCAGCATTTT
TRBJ1-2 | - | TRBV6-2/TRBV6-3 | - | CASSDTGSNYGYTF | TGTGCCAGCAGCGATACAGGGTCCAACTATGGCTACACCTTC
TRBJ2-2 | - | TRBV5-1 | TRBD2 | CASSRRAGVGTGELFF | TGCGCCAGCAGCCGGCGAGCGGGAGTAGGCACCGGGGAGCTGTTTTTT
TRBJ1-1 | - | TRBV5-1 | - | CASSLEAGWEWGTEAFF | TGCGCCAGCAGCTTGGAAGCAGGGTGGGAGTGGGGCACTGAAGCTTTCTTT
TRBJ1-2 | few | TRBV18 | - | CASKPFTGGYTF | TGTGCCTCTAAACCGTTCACGGGCGGCTACACCTTC
TRBJ1-1 | - | TRBV30 | - | CAWLEPGTEAFF | TGTGCCTGGCTCGAGCCAGGCACTGAAGCTTTCTTT
TRBJ2-7 | - | TRBV6-5 | TRBD2 | CASSWTSGYEQYF | TGTGCCAGCAGTTGGACTAGCGGCTACGAGCAGTACTTC
TRBJ1-3 | - | TRBV14 | - | CASSQQGSRNRNTIYF | TGTGCCAGCAGCCAACAGGGGTCCCGGAACAGAAACACCATATATTTT
TRBJ2-4 | - | TRBV9 | TRBD2 | CASSPGLAGTKNIQYF | TGTGCCAGCAGCCCAGGACTAGCGGGCACCAAAAACATTCAGTACTTC
TRBJ2-5 | - | TRBV3-1/TRBV3-2 | TRBD2 | CASSLIGLAAQETQYF | TGTGCCAGCAGCCTCATCGGACTAGCGGCGCAAGAGACCCAGTACTTC